This TCR beta chain was recorded in a study of identical twins (TCRdb year 2016). Background for the entire study: TCR alpha and beta repertoires from monozygotic twins, unrelated adults of various ages and cord blood were deep-sequenced to test whether fetal clonotypes persist. To rule out contamination, the twin experiments were replicated at different times with different library preparation protocols. Paper-wide results and their limitations: The excess sharing between twins in beta out-of-frame sequences was weaker because fewer shared sequences reduced the signal-to-noise ratio. Abundant cord blood beta clonotypes had fewer insertions, young adult naive repertoires showed a similar but weaker trend, and memory repertoires showed no such trend. In monozygotic twins, recombination models systematically underestimated out-of-frame TCR alpha sharing, but the models matched the sharing seen between unrelated individuals. Conclusions relied on cross-sectional statistical analysis, since the same donors could not be followed over many years. Compared with coincidental sharing between unrelated individuals, out-of-frame TCR alpha sequences shared between twins had an excess of sequences with low generation probability. Invariant T cells such as MAIT and iNKT could partly confound zero-insertion analyses, although diverse VJ usage argued against such confounding for most clonotypes.

Only healthy Caucasian donors were included. The twin cohort comprised three pairs of female monozygotic twins, all aged about 18 to 30 years. Positive isolation kits from Invitrogen were used to isolate CD4+ and CD8+ T cell populations. Library prep was done by 5' RACE. Sequencing was performed on an Illumina HiSeq 2000. Template switching introduced a universal primer binding site; the final cDNA contained a unique molecular identifier, enabling accurate counting of TCR cDNA molecules. Specific primers in the conserved constant-segment region were used to synthesize first-strand cDNA for the TCR alpha and beta chains. To control for contamination, each cDNA library was double barcoded with a SMART-Mk sample barcode plus Illumina barcodes. TruSeq adapter sequences, together with Illumina sample barcodes, were added in two successive PCR steps. TCR alpha and beta cDNA libraries were sequenced on the Illumina HiSeq platform with custom primers. Under the source paper's analysis protocol: MiGEC processed the raw reads to extract unique molecular identifiers, while MiXCR was used to determine the CDR3 positions. For each individual, recombination models were inferred using an EM algorithm with the repgenHMM and IGoR tools. The analysis of shared clonotypes was done with the tcR package in R, with sharing normalized by the product of cloneset sizes. To study raw recombination free of thymic and clonal selection effects, out-of-frame nonproductive sequences were analyzed. The public sequencing data were trimmed at Q25 with fastp and processed into clonotypes with MiXCR by TCRdb, which kept only in-frame beta chains. Identical CDR3 protein sequences are pooled into one entry, listed with their most common genes and DNA. The V and J calls reflect TCRdb's pipeline rather than the authors' work. The sample yields under 250,000 distinct CDR3 sequences; 6% to 8% were counted once. The ten largest clones capture more than 5% of the sample.

V is pared back by 6 bases and J by 5 bases, with 19 bases lying between the germline termini. The CDR3 runs 16 residues from the cysteine to the phenylalanine. Just CDR3 DNA is preserved here, 48 bases in frame from base 1. CDR1 and CDR2 (MDHEN, SYDVKM) derive from the germline V gene. This clonotype occurred a few times. The antigen it recognizes is unknown. Nothing much larger sits one base from this clone, and base qualities are not available. Another study also made use of these data, one on yellow fever vaccine responses in identical twins. The second study's authors report: According to the authors, in identical twins the way T cells responded to vaccination appeared partly convergent and partly personalized. The study precisely tracked vaccine-responding T cell clones in identical twins.

The V gene is TRBV28 and the J gene is TRBJ2-2, and the D gene may be TRBD1, 5 bases matching. The material sequenced was CD8+ T cells sorted from blood. The receptor was derived from a woman aged 18-35 years in good health. The base sequence is TGTGCCAGCAGCCAGCAGGGTGGGATATTTACCGGGGAGCTGTTTTTT. Translated, this is CASSQQGGIFTGELFF.